This T cell receptor (beta chain) was retrieved from a study of graft-versus-host responses after intestinal transplantation. Study details: Induction with anti-thymocyte globulin, then tacrolimus and steroids for three to four years, was given to all recipients.

The plating included some 200,000 irradiated, violet-dye-labeled stimulator cells together with some 200,000 CFSE-labeled responder cells. Sorting was performed after the reaction on proliferating CFSE-low CD3+CD4+ and CD3+CD8+ responders. V lost 3 bases and J lost 0, with 6 bases in between. The CDR3 covers 14 residues. The germline CDR1 and CDR2 sequences are KGHSH and LQKENI. The table came from immunoSEQ multiplex PCR; TCRdb's copy has only in-frame clones and leaves some out. The profile shows about 7,000 clones, around a third of them singletons. This clone came up once. Whole-study findings and limits: Across patients carrying graft-donor T cell macrochimerism, allografts held high graft-versus-host to host-versus-graft clonal ratios.

The V gene is TRBV18, the J gene TRBJ2-4; D remains unclear. The sample was alloreactive CD8+ T cells from a mixed lymphocyte reaction culture, taken before transplantation. Described subset: CFSE-low proliferating T cells sorted from roughly six-day pre-transplant mixed lymphocyte reaction (GvH or HvG direction). The source is a human patient who was an organ donor for intestinal transplantation. CDR3 loop: CASSPRLAKNIQYF. In DNA, the CDR3 is TGTGCCAGCTCACCGAGACTAGCCAAAAACATTCAGTACTTC.